This entry concerns a single T cell receptor beta chain. Germline values: CDR1 MNHEY, CDR2 SMNVEV (reference sequence). The J segment lost 8 bases and the V segment lost 2 bases, leaving 4 bases of the junction unmatched. This CDR3 contains 15 residues. The source of the sample is a study of T cell changes during pregnancy in multiple sclerosis. Sequencing was performed with immunoSEQ multiplex PCR; in TCRdb, only in-frame clones are kept and a portion is missing. The table shows about 31,000 clones, with over 80% occurring only once. The J gene is TRBJ2-1, the V gene TRBV27, with TRBD2 identical over 12 bases. The TCR sequence derives from a female donor with multiple sclerosis, enrolled in a pregnancy study. The starting material was CD8+ T cells from peripheral blood mononuclear cells, obtained before pregnancy. DNA of the CDR3: TGTGCCAGCAGTTTAGAGGCTAGCGGGAGGGATGAGCAGTTCTTC. It codes for CASSLEASGRDEQFF.